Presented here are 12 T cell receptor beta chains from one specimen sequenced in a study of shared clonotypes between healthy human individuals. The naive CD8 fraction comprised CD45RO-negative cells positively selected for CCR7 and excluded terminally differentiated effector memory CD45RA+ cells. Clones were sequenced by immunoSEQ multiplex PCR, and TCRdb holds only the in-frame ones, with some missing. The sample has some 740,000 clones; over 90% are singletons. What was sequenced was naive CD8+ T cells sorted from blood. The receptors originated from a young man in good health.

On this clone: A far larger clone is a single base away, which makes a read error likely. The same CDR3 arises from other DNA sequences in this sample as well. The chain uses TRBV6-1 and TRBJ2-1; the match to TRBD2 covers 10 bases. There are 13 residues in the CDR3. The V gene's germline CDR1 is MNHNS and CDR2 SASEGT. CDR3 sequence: CASGLAGANEQFF. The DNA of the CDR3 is TGTGCCAGCGGGCTAGCGGGGGCGAACGAGCAATTCTTC.

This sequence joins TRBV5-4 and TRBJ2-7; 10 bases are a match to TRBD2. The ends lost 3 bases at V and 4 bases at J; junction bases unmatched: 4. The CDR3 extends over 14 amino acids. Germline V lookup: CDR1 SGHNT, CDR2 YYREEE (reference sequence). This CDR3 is CASSWSGRAYEQYF. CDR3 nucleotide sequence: TGTGCCAGCAGCTGGAGCGGGAGGGCTTACGAGCAGTACTTC.

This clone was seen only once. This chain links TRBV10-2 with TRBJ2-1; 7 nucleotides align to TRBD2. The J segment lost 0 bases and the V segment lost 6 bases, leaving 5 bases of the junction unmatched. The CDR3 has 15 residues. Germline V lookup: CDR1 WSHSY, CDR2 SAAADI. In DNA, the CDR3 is TGCGCCAGCAGAATCAGCGGGGACTCCTACAATGAGCAGTTCTTC. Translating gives CASRISGDSYNEQFF.

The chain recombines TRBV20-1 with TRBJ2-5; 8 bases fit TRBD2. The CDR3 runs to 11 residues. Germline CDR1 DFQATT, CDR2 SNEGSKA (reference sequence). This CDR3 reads CKLAAQETQYF. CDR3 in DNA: TGCAAACTAGCGGCCCAAGAGACCCAGTACTTC.

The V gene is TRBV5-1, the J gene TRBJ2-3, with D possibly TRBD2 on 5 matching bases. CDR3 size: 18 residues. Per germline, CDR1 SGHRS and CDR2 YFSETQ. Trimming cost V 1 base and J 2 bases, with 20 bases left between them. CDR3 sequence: CASSLLAYPSKITDTQYF. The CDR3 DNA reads TGCGCCAGCAGCTTGCTGGCTTATCCTAGCAAGATCACAGATACGCAGTATTTT.

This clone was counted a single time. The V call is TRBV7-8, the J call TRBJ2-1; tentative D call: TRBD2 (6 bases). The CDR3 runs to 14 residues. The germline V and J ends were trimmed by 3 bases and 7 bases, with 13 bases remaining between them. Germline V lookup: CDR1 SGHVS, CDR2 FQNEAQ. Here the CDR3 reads CASSFLRGGNEQFF. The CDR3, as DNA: TGTGCCAGCAGCTTTTTGCGGGGTGGTAATGAGCAGTTCTTC.

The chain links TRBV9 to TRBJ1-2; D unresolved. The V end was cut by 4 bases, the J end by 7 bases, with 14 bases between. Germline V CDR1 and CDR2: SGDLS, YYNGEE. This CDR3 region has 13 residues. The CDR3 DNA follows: TGTGCCAGCAGCCCCGGTTTGTCCTCTGGCTACACCTTC. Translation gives CASSPGLSSGYTF.

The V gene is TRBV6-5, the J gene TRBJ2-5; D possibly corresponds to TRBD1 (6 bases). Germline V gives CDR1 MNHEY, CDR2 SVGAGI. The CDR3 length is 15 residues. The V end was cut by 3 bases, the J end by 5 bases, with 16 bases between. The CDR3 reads CASSYPTGLGETQYF. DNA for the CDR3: TGTGCCAGCAGTTATCCCACAGGGTTAGGTGAGACCCAGTACTTC.

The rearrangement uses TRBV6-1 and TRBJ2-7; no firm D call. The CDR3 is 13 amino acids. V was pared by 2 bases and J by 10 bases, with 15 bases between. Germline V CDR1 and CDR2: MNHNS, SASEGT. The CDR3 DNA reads TGTGCCAGCAGTGAATACGCGACTCGGGCACAGTACTTC. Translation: CASSEYATRAQYF.

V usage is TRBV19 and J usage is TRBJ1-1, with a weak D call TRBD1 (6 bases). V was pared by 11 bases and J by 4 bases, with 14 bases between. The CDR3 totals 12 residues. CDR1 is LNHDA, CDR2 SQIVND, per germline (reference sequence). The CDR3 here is CACGIGGTEAFF. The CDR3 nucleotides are TGTGCCTGTGGGATAGGGGGCACTGAAGCTTTCTTT.

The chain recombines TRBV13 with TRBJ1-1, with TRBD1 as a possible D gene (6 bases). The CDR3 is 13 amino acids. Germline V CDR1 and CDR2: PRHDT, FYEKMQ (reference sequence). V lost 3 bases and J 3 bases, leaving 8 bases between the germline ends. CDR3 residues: CASSLAGDTEAFF. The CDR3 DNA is TGTGCCAGCAGCTTGGCAGGGGACACTGAAGCTTTCTTT.

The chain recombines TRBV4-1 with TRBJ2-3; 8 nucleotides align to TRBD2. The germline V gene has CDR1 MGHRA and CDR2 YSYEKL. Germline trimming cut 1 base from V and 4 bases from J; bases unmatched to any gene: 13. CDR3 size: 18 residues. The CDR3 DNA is TGCGCCAGCAGCCAAGCCCCCTCGGCTAGCGGGTCGGCAGATACGCAGTATTTT. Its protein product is CASSQAPSASGSADTQYF.